This TCR beta chain was sequenced for a study of radiotherapy plus CTLA-4 blockade in lung cancer. Study-wide background: Objective responses arose in roughly 20% of patients, and 25% to 35% experienced disease control. Broader study findings: The best prediction of response reportedly came from early blood T cell clone dynamics, with interferon-beta. Expansion in blood of tumor-derived TCR clones was seen after radiotherapy plus ipilimumab.

In regard to this clone: Its specificity is unknown.

Chemo-refractory metastatic non-small-cell lung cancer patients received focal radiation with ipilimumab CTLA-4 blockade. Assay: immunoSEQ multiplex PCR; the TCRdb copy retains only in-frame clones and omits some. The table lists roughly 98,000 clones, around 86% of them singletons, with roughly 14% in the top ten. Per germline, CDR1 SGDLS and CDR2 YYNGEE. The V and J ends lost 3 bases and 10 bases, in that order; junction bases with no gene match: 15. The CDR3 totals 16 residues. The TCR originated in a human donor with non-small cell lung cancer that progressed on radiotherapy plus ipilimumab. The chain recombines TRBV9 with TRBJ2-1; 8 bases line up with TRBD1. Sequences were derived from peripheral blood, sampled from a patient treated with radiotherapy plus ipilimumab. The CDR3 protein is CASSGSRDRRLQEQFF. The CDR3 nucleotides are TGTGCCAGCAGCGGGTCCCGGGACAGGAGACTGCAGGAGCAGTTCTTC.